Below are 24 T cell receptor beta chains sequenced from a single sample in a study of blood T cell repertoires in COVID-19 (TCRdb year 2020). The library relied on the immunoSEQ multiplex PCR assay. TCRdb re-hosts the immuneACCESS table, in-frame sequences only. Its copies lack some clones; in the studies checked, an unresolved V gene accounts for under half of them, and the cause for the rest is not known. This sample is represented by more than 40,000 clones; around 85% of them were singletons. The ten largest clones take up approximately 2.5% of the sample. Sequencing was performed on peripheral blood. These receptors were obtained from a man between 45 and 60 years old with acute or convalescent COVID-19.

DNA for the CDR3: TGTGCCAGCAGTTTAGGGGGACAGGGGCTCGAAAAACTGTTTTTT. Residues: CASSLGGQGLEKLFF. The chain joins TRBV28 to TRBJ1-4; 10 bases are a match to TRBD1. The CDR3 spans 15 residues. After removal of 2 bases from V and 8 bases from J, the junction contained 5 bases not matched to a gene. The germline CDR1 and CDR2 sequences are MDHEN and SYDVKM.

The DNA for the CDR3 is TGTGCCAGCAGCGCTGACAGGGGAGGCCAGCCCCAGCATTTT. Protein: CASSADRGGQPQHF. This chain connects TRBV9 to TRBJ1-5; 8 positions match TRBD1. V dropped 3 bases and J dropped 7; count of bases not matched to a gene: 6. The CDR3 contains 14 residues. Germline lookup yields CDR1 SGDLS and CDR2 YYNGEE.

The chain is built from TRBV5-8 and TRBJ1-5; D is uncertain. CDR1 is SGHTS, CDR2 YDEGEE, per germline. V was trimmed by 0 bases and J by 0 bases, leaving 7 bases between them. The CDR3 covers 15 residues. The chain's CDR3 is CASSLGPDSNQPQHF. Here the CDR3 DNA reads TGTGCCAGCAGCTTGGGGCCAGATAGCAATCAGCCCCAGCATTTT. Based on the CDR3 plus reference TRBV5-8 and TRBJ1-5, the full variable domain is EAGVTQSPTHLIKTRGQQATLRCSPISGHTSVYWYQQALGLGLQFLLWYDEGEERNRGNFPPRFSGRQFPNYSSELNVNALELEDSALYLCASSLGPDSNQPQHFGDGTRLSIL.

This chain links TRBV19 with TRBJ1-2, with D perhaps TRBD1 (6 bases). CDR3 length: 15 residues. The germline V gene has CDR1 LNHDA and CDR2 SQIVND (reference sequence). V was pared by 7 bases and J by 6 bases, with 21 bases between. The CDR3 DNA reads TGTGCCAGTAAAGTTGGACAGCACCTTCGGGATGGCTACACCTTC. Amino acid sequence: CASKVGQHLRDGYTF.

J is TRBJ2-5 and V is TRBV7-8; 11 bases match TRBD2. The ends lost 4 bases at V and 5 bases at J; junction bases unmatched: 9. The CDR3 has 16 residues. The germline CDR1 and CDR2 sequences are SGHVS and FQNEAQ. CDR3 loop: CASSSHDASGRETQYF. The CDR3 DNA follows: TGTGCCAGCAGCTCCCATGATGCTAGCGGGAGGGAGACCCAGTACTTC.

This clone was observed a single time. The J gene is TRBJ2-1, the V gene TRBV5-4; unclear D gene. CDR1 is SGHNT and CDR2 is YYREEE in the germline V gene (reference sequence). This CDR3 has 12 residues. Between the trimmed V and J ends, which lost 2 bases and 7 bases, there was a span of 7 bases. Here the CDR3 reads CASSFEVNEQFF. CDR3 bases: TGTGCCAGCAGCTTTGAGGTAAATGAGCAGTTCTTC.

This sequence joins TRBV11-3 and TRBJ1-2, with 7 positions matching TRBD1. The length of the CDR3 is 13 residues. The ends lost 5 bases at V and 2 bases at J; junction bases unmatched: 2. CDR1 is SGHNT, CDR2 YENEEA, per germline. CDR3 sequence reads: CASSQDRNYGYTF. The DNA for the CDR3 is TGTGCCAGCAGCCAGGACAGGAACTATGGCTACACCTTC. The full variable domain, its missing parts supplied by reference TRBV11-3 and TRBJ1-2, is EAGVVQSPRYKIIEKKQPVAFWCNPISGHNTLYWYLQNLGQGPELLIRYENEEAVDDSQLPKDRFSAERLKGVDSTLKIQPAELGDSAVYLCASSQDRNYGYTFGSGTRLTVV.

This clone was counted between two and nine times. The chain is built from TRBV2 and TRBJ1-5; TRBD1 agrees at 7 bases. Germline V gene lookup returns CDR1 SNHLY and CDR2 FYNNEI. With 10 bases clipped from V and 6 bases from J, the junction kept 9 bases outside the gene matches. The CDR3 consists of 13 residues. The CDR3 loop reads CATSRGRGQPQHF. In DNA, the CDR3 is TGTGCCACCTCGAGGGGGCGGGGTCAGCCCCAGCATTTT.

The J gene is TRBJ2-1, the V gene TRBV6-4; D is ambiguous. Germline-derived CDR1 and CDR2 are MRHNA and SNTAGT. With 0 bases removed from V and 7 bases from J, the gap between germline ends came to 7 bases. There are 13 residues in the CDR3. The CDR3 bases are TGTGCCAGCAGTGACTCGGGCAGGAATGAGCAGTTCTTC. This codes for CASSDSGRNEQFF.

With respect to this clone: At one boundary the junction diverges from the germline segment, which might be a read error. V and J are TRBV25-1 and TRBJ2-7, with 12 bases matching TRBD1. Germline V gene lookup returns CDR1 MGHDK and CDR2 SYGVNS. There are 15 residues in the CDR3. In DNA form, the CDR3 reads TGTGCCAGCAGATCCGGGACAGGGGGCTCCAACGAGCAGTACTTC. Its translation: CASRSGTGGSNEQYF.

This clone was counted once. This chain joins TRBV5-1 and TRBJ2-1, with D uncertain. V was cut by 2 bases and J by 9 bases, with 12 bases left in between. CDR1 and CDR2 from the germline V gene are SGHRS and YFSETQ. The CDR3 consists of 13 residues. DNA for the CDR3: TGCGCCAGCAGCTTAAACAGCCTTCGTGAGCAGTTCTTC. Translating gives CASSLNSLREQFF.

The V call is TRBV6-1, the J call TRBJ1-1; 10 bases are a match to TRBD1. The V segment lost 0 bases and the J segment 3 bases; nucleotides outside the gene matches: 4. The CDR3 extends over 16 amino acids. Germline V gene sequence: CDR1 MNHNS, CDR2 SASEGT. The CDR3 nucleotides are TGTGCCAGCAGTGAAGCAGGACAGGGGGGGTACACTGAAGCTTTCTTT. It translates to CASSEAGQGGYTEAFF.

The gene calls are TRBV6-5 and TRBJ2-6; TRBD1 is a possible D gene (5 bases). This CDR3 is built from 15 residues. V lost 2 bases and J lost 8, with 13 bases in between. Germline V gene data show CDR1 as MNHEY and CDR2 as SVGAGI. CDR3 amino acids: CASSYEQGWSNVLTF. The CDR3 DNA reads as TGTGCCAGCAGTTACGAGCAGGGTTGGTCCAACGTCCTGACTTTC.

This sequence joins TRBV9 and TRBJ1-5; TRBD1 matches 9 bases. V shed 4 bases, J shed 7 bases, and the junction held 3 bases outside the gene matches. The CDR3 totals 13 residues. Germline V CDR1 and CDR2: SGDLS, YYNGEE. CDR3 sequence reads: CASSLGQGQPQHF. As DNA, the CDR3 is TGTGCCAGCAGCCTGGGACAGGGACAGCCCCAGCATTTT.

This rearrangement joins TRBV7-8 to TRBJ2-3, with D tentatively TRBD1 (7 bases). This CDR3 region has 16 residues. The germline V gene has CDR1 SGHVS and CDR2 FQNEAQ. V was trimmed by 4 bases and J by 3 bases, leaving 17 bases between them. The CDR3 sequence is CASSSAGQRKTDTQYF. The CDR3 DNA reads as TGTGCCAGCAGCTCCGCGGGACAGAGAAAAACAGATACGCAGTATTTT.

The chain carries TRBV28 and TRBJ2-7, with D tentatively TRBD2 (7 bases). The CDR3 loop spans 17 amino acids. Trimming took off 7 bases at V and 2 bases at J, with 24 bases between the two ends. Germline CDR1 is MDHEN and CDR2 is SYDVKM. The CDR3 coding sequence is TGTGCCAGCACCCTCTGGAGTGGCGGGGGCTACCCCTACGAGCAGTACTTC. It encodes CASTLWSGGGYPYEQYF.

This clone was observed a handful of times. The J gene is TRBJ1-4, the V gene TRBV3-1 (or the pseudogene TRBV3-2), with 8 bases identical to TRBD1. CDR3 length: 15 amino acids. Per germline, CDR1 LGHDT and CDR2 YNNKEL (reference sequence). Trimming removed 6 bases from V and 7 bases from J; junction bases left unmatched: 10. The CDR3 region has the DNA TGTGCCAGCAGTGGACAGGGAGCTCGACGTGAAAAACTGTTTTTT. This codes for CASSGQGARREKLFF.

V is TRBV29-1 and J is TRBJ1-4, with 8 bases aligning to TRBD1. Germline CDR1 and CDR2: SQVTM and ANQGSEA. With 7 bases clipped from V and 6 bases from J, the junction kept 10 bases outside the gene matches. The CDR3 spans 14 residues. The CDR3 spells CSANQLDRDEKLFF. CDR3 bases: TGCAGCGCTAACCAACTGGACAGGGATGAAAAACTGTTTTTT.

This chain connects TRBV5-1 to TRBJ2-1; possibly TRBD1 for D (7 bases). The CDR3 covers 16 residues. Germline loops: CDR1 SGHRS, CDR2 YFSETQ. V lost 0 bases, J lost 4 bases, and 14 bases lay in between. CDR3 DNA: TGCGCCAGCAGCTTGGTCCAGGGGGGTAGGTACAATGAGCAGTTCTTC. Encoded protein: CASSLVQGGRYNEQFF.

This clone has just one count. The chain has TRBV19 and TRBJ2-5; 8 bases map to TRBD1. Germline V gene data show CDR1 as LNHDA and CDR2 as SQIVND (reference sequence). V was pared by 10 bases and J by 4 bases, with 5 bases of the junction left unmatched. The CDR3 has 12 residues. This CDR3 reads CATEGQAETQYF. The CDR3 DNA sequence: TGTGCCACCGAGGGACAGGCAGAGACCCAGTACTTC.

The chain uses TRBV10-1 and TRBJ2-1; 10 nucleotides agree with TRBD2. The germline gives CDR1 WNHNN, CDR2 SYGVQD (reference sequence). With V trimmed by 4 bases and J by 7 bases, 4 bases remained unmatched. CDR3 length: 14 amino acids. This CDR3 is CASSASGGLNEQFF. As DNA, the CDR3 is TGCGCCAGCAGTGCTAGCGGGGGTCTGAATGAGCAGTTCTTC.

The sample holds one count of this clone. V is TRBV5-1 and J is TRBJ2-3; perhaps TRBD2 as D (7 bases). The CDR3 is 16 amino acids. Looked up from germline, CDR1 is SGHRS and CDR2 is YFSETQ. The V end was cut by 0 bases, the J end by 2 bases, with 13 bases between. The CDR3 region is CASSLDPGGLTDTQYF. Written as DNA, the CDR3 is TGCGCCAGCAGCTTGGATCCGGGGGGCCTCACAGATACGCAGTATTTT.

This clone has a handful of counts. The V and J genes are TRBV19 and TRBJ1-4, with 7 bases that match TRBD1. V lost 8 bases, J lost 4 bases, and 1 base stayed unmatched. This CDR3 region has 12 residues. Germline CDR1 LNHDA, CDR2 SQIVND (reference sequence). The CDR3 protein is CASGTVNEKLFF. DNA of the CDR3: TGTGCCAGTGGGACAGTTAATGAAAAACTGTTTTTT. The full variable domain, with the rest looked up from reference TRBV19 and TRBJ1-4, is DGGITQSPKYLFRKEGQNVTLSCEQNLNHDAMYWYRQDPGQGLRLIYYSQIVNDFQKGDIAEGYSVSREKKESFPLTVTSAQKNPTAFYLCASGTVNEKLFFGSGTQLSVL.

Worth noting for this clone: One end of the junction is discordant with germline, which a read error may explain. This chain uses TRBV7-2 with TRBJ2-1, with TRBD2 matching 8 bases. The CDR3 is 12 amino acids. CDR1 and CDR2 (germline): SGHTA, FQGNSA. This CDR3 reads CASSGTGSGELF. The CDR3 DNA reads as TGTGCCAGCAGTGGGACCGGTAGCGGGGAACTCTTC.